These 13 T cell receptor beta chains share one sample of origin, sequenced in a study of blood T cell repertoires in COVID-19. TCRdb's table, derived via immunoSEQ multiplex PCR, lists solely in-frame clones and lacks some. In the table there are about 150,000 clones, around 88% of which are singletons. The sequencing sample was made of peripheral blood. Receptors originate from a woman in her 70s who had recovered from COVID-19.

This chain links TRBV18 with TRBJ2-1; the D gene is possibly TRBD2 (5 bases). The ends were cut back, 3 bases at V and 7 bases at J, with 16 bases in the middle. This CDR3 is built from 15 residues. CDR1 and CDR2 from the germline V gene are KGHSH and LQKENI. The CDR3 sequence is CASSPKRSQGNEQFF. In DNA, the CDR3 is TGTGCCAGCTCACCCAAGCGGTCCCAAGGAAATGAGCAGTTCTTC.

The V call is TRBV6-1, the J call TRBJ2-7; weak D call: TRBD2 (7 bases). The CDR3 runs 15 residues. Trimming cost V 3 bases and J 1 base, with 13 bases left between them. Germline V CDR1 and CDR2: MNHNS, SASEGT. The CDR3 region is CASSDGGGRSYEQYF. CDR3 DNA sequence: TGTGCCAGCAGTGACGGCGGGGGCCGATCCTACGAGCAGTACTTC.

The chain has TRBV7-2 and TRBJ1-4; D might be TRBD1 (6 bases). The CDR3 totals 13 residues. The V gene lost 6 bases and the J gene lost 8 bases, with 13 bases spanning the gap. The germline V gene encodes CDR1 SGHTA and CDR2 FQGNSA. CDR3 in DNA: TGTGCCAGCAGTCGAAGGGGGTTCGAAAAACTGTTTTTT. Its protein is CASSRRGFEKLFF.

CDR3 sequence: CATSGAGGMDTGELFF. CDR3 sequence (DNA): TGTGCCACCTCCGGCGCGGGAGGGATGGACACCGGGGAGCTGTTTTTT. The gene calls are TRBV10-3 and TRBJ2-2; 9 nucleotides line up with TRBD2. Looked up from germline, CDR1 is ENHRY and CDR2 is SYGVKD. This CDR3 is 16 amino acids long. V dropped 10 bases and J dropped 3; count of bases not matched to a gene: 12.

This rearrangement joins TRBV7-8 to TRBJ2-2; no reliable D call. The CDR3 has 14 residues. V dropped 7 bases and J dropped 2 bases, with 11 bases sitting between them. Germline values: CDR1 SGHVS, CDR2 FQNEAQ. The CDR3 nucleotides read TGTGCCAGCAACCCCTACCCAAACACCGGGGAGCTGTTTTTT. It specifies CASNPYPNTGELFF.

The V and J genes are TRBV3-1 (or the pseudogene TRBV3-2) and TRBJ2-7; TRBD2 might be the D (5 bases). The CDR3 totals 14 residues. Germline V gene sequence: CDR1 LGHDT, CDR2 YNNKEL (reference sequence). V was pared by 1 base and J by 3 bases, with 10 bases between. The CDR3 region is CASSQGRTGYEQYF. CDR3 DNA sequence: TGTGCCAGCAGCCAAGGGAGGACGGGCTACGAGCAGTACTTC.

The chain combines TRBV5-1 with TRBJ1-4, with D tentatively TRBD1 (6 bases). Trimming removed 3 bases from V and 4 bases from J, with 25 bases in between. CDR1 is SGHRS, CDR2 YFSETQ, per germline. The CDR3 is 19 amino acids. The CDR3 is CASSWAALGARVLNEKLFF. The CDR3 bases are TGCGCCAGCAGCTGGGCGGCTCTGGGGGCGCGGGTACTTAATGAAAAACTGTTTTTT.

This clone was observed a single time. J is TRBJ1-1 and V is TRBV9; possibly TRBD1 for D (6 bases). The germline gives CDR1 SGDLS, CDR2 YYNGEE. CDR3 length: 15 amino acids. Trimming shortened V by 0 bases and J by 5 bases, and 14 bases separated the two germline ends. CDR3 sequence: CASSVVTRGGTEAFF. The CDR3 DNA follows: TGTGCCAGCAGCGTAGTTACCAGGGGTGGGACTGAAGCTTTCTTT.

The sample holds one count of this clone. This chain joins TRBV29-1 and TRBJ1-4; tentative D call: TRBD1 (5 bases). The V and J ends lost 6 bases and 7 bases respectively, with 9 bases between them. Germline CDR1 is SQVTM and CDR2 is ANQGSEA. CDR3 length: 11 amino acids. The CDR3 is CSVGGGEKLFF. CDR3 DNA sequence: TGCAGCGTCGGGGGGGGTGAAAAACTGTTTTTT.

The chain has TRBV5-1 and TRBJ2-1; 8 positions agree with TRBD2. The J segment lost 6 bases and the V segment lost 5 bases, leaving 7 bases of the junction unmatched. Per germline, CDR1 SGHRS and CDR2 YFSETQ. This CDR3 contains 14 residues. The CDR3 DNA is TGCGCCAGCAGGTGGGCGGGAGGATCCAATGAGCAGTTCTTC. This translates into CASRWAGGSNEQFF.

The chain recombines TRBV11-2 with TRBJ1-2; TRBD1 aligns across 7 bases. Germline V gives CDR1 SGHAT, CDR2 FQNNGV. Trimming removed 4 bases from V and 4 bases from J; junction bases left unmatched: 12. The CDR3 spans 16 residues. The CDR3 loop reads CASSSIRQGASYGYTF. The CDR3 bases are TGTGCCAGCAGCTCCATTCGACAGGGAGCCTCCTATGGCTACACCTTC.

The chain couples TRBV7-3 to TRBJ2-7, with 10 nucleotides matching TRBD2. After removal of 5 bases from V and 2 bases from J, the junction contained 6 bases not matched to a gene. In germline, CDR1 is SGHTA, CDR2 FQGTGA. The CDR3 is 15 amino acids. CDR3 nucleotides: TGTGCCAGCAGCCCCAGACTAGCGGGTCCCTACGAGCAGTACTTC. It translates to CASSPRLAGPYEQYF.

The genes are TRBV9 and TRBJ2-7; 9 bases map to TRBD1. Germline CDR1 SGDLS, CDR2 YYNGEE. CDR3 length equals 13 residues. The junction had 4 bases not matched to a gene; V was cut back by 3 bases and J by 6 bases. CDR3 sequence reads: CASSGTGVGEQYF. In DNA, the CDR3 is TGTGCCAGCAGCGGGACAGGGGTCGGCGAGCAGTACTTC. The whole variable domain, filled in from reference TRBV9 and TRBJ2-7, reads DSGVTQTPKHLITATGQRVTLRCSPRSGDLSVYWYQQSLDQGLQFLIQYYNGEERAKGNILERFSAQQFPDLHSELNLSSLELGDSALYFCASSGTGVGEQYFGPGTRLTVT.